A single sample is the source of the 26 T cell receptor beta chains below, sequenced in a study of response to subunit inactivated influenza vaccine. Via MiXCR, TCRdb re-called the RT-PCR reads, giving one row per CDR3 protein. The sample has approximately 500,000 distinct CDR3 sequences; 14% are singletons. The material sequenced was PBMCs from blood, taken roughly 12 days after vaccination. The receptors shown here come from a man in his fifties who received an inactivated influenza vaccine.

The V call is TRBV5-5, the J call TRBJ1-3; the D gene is possibly TRBD1 (5 bases). The CDR3 sequence is 15 residues long. Germline V CDR1 and CDR2: SGHKS, YYEKEE (reference sequence). Between the trimmed V and J ends, which lost 6 bases and 0 bases, there was a span of 13 bases. As DNA, the CDR3 is TGTGCCAGCAACCTCGAGGGGCACTCTGGAAACACCATATATTTT. Residues: CASNLEGHSGNTIYF.

This clonotype was counted a few times. The V call is TRBV3-1, the J call TRBJ2-7, with D uncertain. Trimming shortened V by 3 bases and J by 5 bases, and 14 bases separated the two germline ends. CDR1 and CDR2 (germline): LGHDT, YNNKEL (reference sequence). This CDR3 is built from 14 residues. CDR3 sequence reads: CASSHRGVGHEQYF. The CDR3 DNA is TGTGCCAGCAGCCATCGAGGTGTGGGCCACGAGCAGTACTTC.

The genes are TRBV3-1 and TRBJ2-5, with D perhaps matching TRBD1 (6 bases). The V end lost 1 base, the J end lost 2 bases, and 11 bases lay between the germline ends. The CDR3 length is 15 residues. The germline CDR1 and CDR2 sequences are LGHDT and YNNKEL (reference sequence). The CDR3 DNA follows: TGTGCCAGCAGCCAAGGATCAGGACAGCAAGAGACCCAGTACTTC. This encodes CASSQGSGQQETQYF.

Many counts were recorded for this clonotype. DNA for the CDR3: TGCAGTGCTAGAGATTTTGGGCGGAGCAATCAGCCCCAGCATTTT. Its translation is CSARDFGRSNQPQHF. J is TRBJ1-5 and V is TRBV20-1, with D uncertain. V dropped 0 bases and J dropped 1 base, with 10 bases sitting between them. There are 15 residues in the CDR3. Germline assignment: CDR1 DFQATT and CDR2 SNEGSKA (reference sequence).

The sample holds a few counts of this clonotype. The V and J genes are TRBV12-3 or TRBV12-4 and TRBJ2-2; TRBD1 aligns across 10 bases. The CDR3 is made up of 16 amino acids. V lost 5 bases and J lost 5; bases outside the gene matches: 8. This CDR3 reads CASSPRDRGWTGELFF. The CDR3 DNA reads TGTGCCAGCAGTCCACGGGACAGGGGATGGACCGGGGAGCTGTTTTTT.

The V call is TRBV7-9, the J call TRBJ2-1; TRBD2 agrees at 7 bases. The V gene end was trimmed by 4 bases and the J gene end by 8 bases; junction bases not matched to a gene: 8. Germline V gene lookup returns CDR1 SEHNR and CDR2 FQNEAQ (reference sequence). This CDR3 spans 14 amino acids. CDR3 DNA: TGTGCCAGCAGCTCCCAGCGGGATCCCTATGAGCAGTTCTTC. Translation gives CASSSQRDPYEQFF.

This clonotype showed up just a few times. The chain joins TRBV20-1 to TRBJ2-1; D not certain. Trimming pared 4 bases from V and 5 bases from J, leaving 9 bases between. CDR3 length equals 12 residues. Per the germline V gene, CDR1 is DFQATT and CDR2 is SNEGSKA (reference sequence). The CDR3 protein is CSAKYTDNEQFF. The CDR3 bases are TGCAGTGCTAAGTATACCGACAATGAGCAGTTCTTC.

Many counts were recorded for this clonotype. The rearrangement uses TRBV30 and TRBJ2-1, with 14 bases matching TRBD2. The CDR3 has 17 residues. In germline, CDR1 is GTSNPN, CDR2 SVGIG (reference sequence). V lost 7 bases and J lost 0; bases outside the gene matches: 8. CDR3 in DNA: TGTGCCTTACGGACTAGCGGGAGGCCCCCCTCCTACAATGAGCAGTTCTTC. Protein product: CALRTSGRPPSYNEQFF.

This clonotype showed up many times. The chain carries TRBV15 and TRBJ1-4, with D unclear. V was cut by 5 bases and J by 5 bases, with 12 bases left in between. The CDR3 length is 14 residues. The germline gives CDR1 LNHNV, CDR2 YYDKDF (reference sequence). Here the CDR3 reads CATSRGRVNEKLFF. CDR3 nucleotide sequence: TGTGCCACCAGCCGAGGTCGCGTAAATGAAAAACTGTTTTTT.

There are a few counts of this clonotype. This sequence joins TRBV9 and TRBJ1-1, with no clear D. Trimming removed 2 bases from V and 4 bases from J, with 12 bases in between. The germline V gene encodes CDR1 SGDLS and CDR2 YYNGEE. The CDR3 has 14 residues. CDR3 region: CASSVVEISTEAFF. The DNA for the CDR3 is TGTGCCAGCAGCGTGGTAGAGATAAGCACTGAAGCTTTCTTT.

This clonotype was seen more than once but under ten times. The chain combines TRBV10-3 with TRBJ2-2; 9 bases align to TRBD2. Germline lookup yields CDR1 ENHRY and CDR2 SYGVKD. J was trimmed by 2 bases and V by 6 bases; bases with no gene match: 4. This CDR3 is built from 15 residues. CDR3 protein: CAISTGTSNTGELFF. For the CDR3, the DNA is TGTGCCATCAGCACCGGGACTAGCAACACCGGGGAGCTGTTTTTT.

This clonotype was detected only a few times. V gene TRBV14 combines with J gene TRBJ1-2; D is undetermined. Germline assignment: CDR1 SGHDN and CDR2 FVKESK. The length of the CDR3 is 12 residues. V gave up 4 bases and J gave up 2 bases, with 5 bases separating them. The CDR3, as DNA: TGTGCCAGCAGCCGGATGAACTATGGCTACACCTTC. Amino acids: CASSRMNYGYTF. Variable domain in full (rest from reference TRBV14 and TRBJ1-2): EAGVTQFPSHSVIEKGQTVTLRCDPISGHDNLYWYRRVMGKEIKFLLHFVKESKQDESGMPNNRFLAERTGGTYSTLKVQPAELEDSGVYFCASSRMNYGYTFGSGTRLTVV.

This clonotype was counted a few times. The chain carries TRBV6-1 and TRBJ2-3; a weak D match, TRBD1 (5 bases). With 6 bases removed from V and 1 base from J, the gap between germline ends came to 26 bases. Germline CDR1 is MNHNS and CDR2 is SASEGT. CDR3 length: 19 amino acids. CDR3 nucleotides: TGTGCCAGCAGCAGAGGAAGGGGTAGCCGAATCCCGGGCACAGATACGCAGTATTTT. It specifies CASSRGRGSRIPGTDTQYF.

This chain joins TRBV10-3 and TRBJ2-7; the D gene is possibly TRBD1 (6 bases). V dropped 6 bases and J dropped 7 bases, with 13 bases sitting between them. CDR3 length: 12 residues. Germline V gene sequence: CDR1 ENHRY, CDR2 SYGVKD. CDR3 sequence (DNA): TGTGCCATCAGGGACAGCCCTGGGGAGCAGTACTTC. Its translation: CAIRDSPGEQYF.

This clonotype was picked up many times. One junction end disagrees with the germline gene, perhaps due to a read error. The rearrangement uses TRBV28 and TRBJ2-1, with 7 bases fitting TRBD1. Germline CDR1 MDHEN, CDR2 SYDVKM. The CDR3 has 15 amino acids. CDR3 coding DNA: TGCGCCAGCAGCTCGACAGGGAGTTCCTACAATGAGCAGTTCTTC. Its translation is CASSSTGSSYNEQFF. The variable domain in full, with the rest retrieved from reference TRBV28 and TRBJ2-1, is DVKVTQSSRYLVKRTGEKVFLECVQDMDHENMFWYRQDPGLGLRLIYFSYDVKMKEKGDIPEGYSVSREKKERFSLILESASTNQTSMYLCASSSTGSSYNEQFFGPGTRLTVL.

The gene calls are TRBV28 and TRBJ2-3; TRBD1 matches 8 bases. CDR3 length: 15 residues. Germline V gene data show CDR1 as MDHEN and CDR2 as SYDVKM. The V gene end was trimmed by 6 bases and the J gene end by 5 bases; junction bases not matched to a gene: 10. CDR3 coding DNA: TGTGCCAGCAGCCGCCCCGGGACAGGAGTAGATACGCAGTATTTT. Protein sequence: CASSRPGTGVDTQYF. Using reference TRBV28 and TRBJ2-3 for the parts outside the CDR3, the full variable domain is DVKVTQSSRYLVKRTGEKVFLECVQDMDHENMFWYRQDPGLGLRLIYFSYDVKMKEKGDIPEGYSVSREKKERFSLILESASTNQTSMYLCASSRPGTGVDTQYFGPGTRLTVL.

The chain links TRBV6-2 or TRBV6-3 to TRBJ1-1, with a tentative D call TRBD1 (5 bases). V lost 0 bases, J lost 3 bases, and 17 bases lay in between. Germline-derived CDR1 and CDR2 are MNHEY and SVGEGT. There are 17 residues in the CDR3. Here the CDR3 reads CASSYSGQRPDDTEAFF. In DNA form, the CDR3 reads TGTGCCAGCAGTTACTCAGGACAACGGCCGGATGACACTGAAGCTTTCTTT.

This clonotype appeared a few times. The chain has TRBV15 and TRBJ1-6; 7 bases fit TRBD1. The junction had 4 bases not matched to a gene; V was cut back by 0 bases and J by 8 bases. The CDR3 consists of 15 residues. From germline, CDR1 is LNHNV and CDR2 YYDKDF (reference sequence). The CDR3 here is CATSRDDREYSPLHF. The CDR3 DNA reads as TGTGCCACCAGCAGAGATGACAGGGAATATTCACCCCTCCACTTT. The full variable domain, in which reference TRBV15 and TRBJ1-6 provide the parts outside the CDR3, is DAMVIQNPRYQVTQFGKPVTLSCSQTLNHNVMYWYQQKSSQAPKLLFHYYDKDFNNEADTPDNFQSRRPNTSFCFLDIRSPGLGDTAMYLCATSRDDREYSPLHFGNGTRLTVT.

The chain uses TRBV7-6 and TRBJ1-2; 9 bases align to TRBD1. V lost 5 bases to trimming and J lost 3 bases; unmatched junction nucleotides: 7. This CDR3 has 15 amino acids. Per germline, CDR1 SGHVS and CDR2 FNYEAQ. CDR3 in DNA: TGTGCCAGCAGCACATACAGGGGGCTGGACTATGGCTACACCTTC. Amino acid sequence: CASSTYRGLDYGYTF.

Many counts were recorded for this clonotype. V usage is TRBV5-1 and J usage is TRBJ1-2; the match to TRBD1 covers 7 bases. V lost 0 bases to trimming and J lost 6 bases; unmatched junction nucleotides: 11. Germline lookup yields CDR1 SGHRS and CDR2 YFSETQ. The CDR3 loop spans 16 amino acids. DNA for the CDR3: TGCGCCAGCAGCTTGGCTTTACGACAGGGTCAAAATGGCTACACCTTC. Translation: CASSLALRQGQNGYTF.

This chain links TRBV7-9 with TRBJ1-1; D not resolved. The CDR3 consists of 13 residues. CDR1 and CDR2 (germline): SEHNR, FQNEAQ (reference sequence). V lost 1 base and J 7 bases, leaving 10 bases between the germline ends. The CDR3 nucleotides read TGTGCCAGCAGCTTAGACCTGGGTGGTGAAGCTTTCTTT. Its translation is CASSLDLGGEAFF. Complete variable domain (other parts from reference TRBV7-9 and TRBJ1-1): DTGVSQNPRHKITKRGQNVTFRCDPISEHNRLYWYRQTLGQGPEFLTYFQNEAQLEKSRLLSDRFSAERPKGSFSTLEIQRTEQGDSAMYLCASSLDLGGEAFFGQGTRLTVV.

V usage is TRBV6-1 and J usage is TRBJ1-3; 8 bases fit TRBD1. CDR1 MNHNS and CDR2 SASEGT come from the germline V gene. This CDR3 has 16 amino acids. J gave up 0 bases and V 4 bases, and 5 bases lay outside the gene matches. CDR3 coding DNA: TGTGCCAGCAGTGGACCGGGACAGGCCTCTGGAAACACCATATATTTT. Translating it yields CASSGPGQASGNTIYF.

The CDR3 region is CASSLETGRSYGYTF. The CDR3 DNA reads TGCGCCAGCAGCTTGGAAACAGGGCGCAGCTATGGCTACACCTTC. V and J are TRBV5-1 and TRBJ1-2; possibly TRBD1 for D (6 bases). CDR1 and CDR2 (germline): SGHRS, YFSETQ. V lost 0 bases to trimming and J lost 4 bases, with 13 bases between them. The CDR3 loop spans 15 amino acids.

This clonotype has more than one count but fewer than ten. This rearrangement joins TRBV9 to TRBJ2-5; the D gene could be TRBD1 or TRBD2 (5 bases each). The CDR3 spans 15 residues. Between the trimmed V and J ends, which lost 4 bases and 1 base, there was a span of 14 bases. Germline CDR1 and CDR2: SGDLS and YYNGEE. CDR3 sequence: CASSPDRDAQETQYF. CDR3 coding DNA: TGTGCCAGCAGCCCGGACCGGGACGCCCAAGAGACCCAGTACTTC.

This clonotype was picked up a small number of times. V usage is TRBV10-3 and J usage is TRBJ1-4; maybe TRBD1 (5 bases). This CDR3 is 14 amino acids long. Germline CDR1 and CDR2: ENHRY and SYGVKD. The V end was cut by 3 bases, the J end by 4 bases, with 9 bases between. This chain's CDR3 is CAISEWGYNEKLFF. The CDR3 DNA follows: TGTGCCATCAGTGAATGGGGCTATAATGAAAAACTGTTTTTT.

The table lists this clonotype with a few counts. The rearrangement links TRBV10-3 to TRBJ1-5; unclear D gene. Trimming removed 4 bases from V and 4 bases from J, with 11 bases in between. Germline CDR1 is ENHRY and CDR2 is SYGVKD. This CDR3 has 14 amino acids. The CDR3, as DNA: TGTGCCATCAGTGGAGAGGCAGATAATCAGCCCCAGCATTTT. This codes for CAISGEADNQPQHF.